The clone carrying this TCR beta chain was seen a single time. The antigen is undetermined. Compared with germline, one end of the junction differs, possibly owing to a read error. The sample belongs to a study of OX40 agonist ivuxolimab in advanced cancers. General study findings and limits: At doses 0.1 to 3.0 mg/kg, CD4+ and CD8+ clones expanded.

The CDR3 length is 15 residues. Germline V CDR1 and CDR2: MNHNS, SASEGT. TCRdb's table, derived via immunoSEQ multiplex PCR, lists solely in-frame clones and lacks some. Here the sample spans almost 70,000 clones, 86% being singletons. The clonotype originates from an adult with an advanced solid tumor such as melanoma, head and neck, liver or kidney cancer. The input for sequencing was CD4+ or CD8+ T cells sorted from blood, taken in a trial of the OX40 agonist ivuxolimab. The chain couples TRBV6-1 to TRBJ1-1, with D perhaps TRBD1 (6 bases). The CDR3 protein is CASGERWGRRTEAFF. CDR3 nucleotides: TGTGCCAGCGGTGAAAGGTGGGGGCGGAGGACTGAAGCTTTCTTT.